This T cell receptor beta chain was sequenced in a study of T cell responses to AZD1222 COVID-19 vaccine. Study conclusions and caveats: The peak T cell response came first, and repertoires were sampled only after it. Spike was spanned by vaccine-associated CD4 TCRs, with dominance at 160-218 and 743-854. At study baseline, merely five or six AZD1222 recipients were seropositive. Mostly white British, mostly female donors; authors suggested clonal diversity may be underestimated.

Some clones are missing from TCRdb's copy, which holds only in-frame ones; the method was immunoSEQ multiplex PCR. The sample includes approximately 120,000 clones, approximately 90% of them seen just once. J lost 4 bases, V lost 4 bases, and 7 bases had no gene match. Germline V gives CDR1 LGHDT, CDR2 YNNKEL (reference sequence). The CDR3 has 15 amino acids. Notes on this clone: The antigen remains undetermined.

This receptor was obtained from an adult in good health. The gene calls are TRBV3-1 (or the pseudogene TRBV3-2) and TRBJ1-2; 9 nucleotides align to TRBD1. The sequencing here drew on peripheral blood, taken on day 0 of AZD1222 vaccination. The CDR3 loop is CASSPRDRAPYGYTF. The CDR3 region has the DNA TGTGCCAGCAGCCCGAGGGACAGGGCCCCCTATGGCTACACCTTC.